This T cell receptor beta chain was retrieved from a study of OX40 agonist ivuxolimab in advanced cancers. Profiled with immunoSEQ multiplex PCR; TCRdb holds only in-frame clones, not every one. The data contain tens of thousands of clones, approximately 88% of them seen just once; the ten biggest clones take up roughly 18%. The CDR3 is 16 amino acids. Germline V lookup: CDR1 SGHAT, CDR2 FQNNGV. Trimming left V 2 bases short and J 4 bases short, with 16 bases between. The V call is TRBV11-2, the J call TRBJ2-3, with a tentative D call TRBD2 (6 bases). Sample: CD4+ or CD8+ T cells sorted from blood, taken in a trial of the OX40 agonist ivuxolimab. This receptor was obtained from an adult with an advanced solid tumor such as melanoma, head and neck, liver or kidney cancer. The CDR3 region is CASSLSGSPIPDTQYF. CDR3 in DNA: TGTGCCAGCAGCTTAAGCGGGTCACCCATCCCAGATACGCAGTATTTT.